This T cell receptor beta chain was sequenced in a study of blood T cells in healthy people across ages. Findings and limits, study-wide: The diversity estimates, figures obtained from one million T cells, were considered underestimates. Expanded clonotype shifts may have been confounded, as the donors had an unknown CMV status.

Germline assignment: CDR1 DFQATT and CDR2 SNEGSKA (reference sequence). Trimming left V 2 bases short and J 0 bases short, with 10 bases between. CDR3 length: 14 amino acids. With a J-beta primer mix and a sample-barcoded 5' primer, a second PCR ran 7 to 11 cycles. Unique molecular identifiers of 12 random nucleotides labeled each cDNA. Samples each returned at least 2.5 million CDR3-containing paired-end reads. TCRdb reprocessed the 5' RACE reads via MiXCR and lists one record per CDR3 protein. The table has some 1.1 million distinct CDR3 sequences, around two fifths seen once. In regard to this clonotype: What it binds is unknown.

Sequenced: blood. The chain uses TRBV20-1 and TRBJ1-1, with D maybe TRBD1 (6 bases). The receptor's source is a man aged 18 to 35 in good health. The CDR3 reads CSARQGGVNTEAFF. The CDR3 nucleotides read TGCAGTGCTAGACAAGGGGGAGTGAACACTGAAGCTTTCTTT.